This T cell receptor (beta chain) was captured by sequencing in a study of shared clonotypes between healthy human individuals. Genomic DNA for unsorted samples was obtained from 80 million to 100 million PBMCs. The CDR3 runs 14 residues. Trimming took off 10 bases at V and 7 bases at J, with 22 bases between the two ends. Germline loops: CDR1 WSHSY, CDR2 SAAADI. The authors ran the assay at deep level. Genomic DNA (from each subset) was split evenly across several immunoSEQ plates. Sequencing was performed with immunoSEQ multiplex PCR; in TCRdb, only in-frame clones are kept and a portion is missing. The sample comprises fewer than 650,000 clones, around three quarters of which are singletons, and around 13% rests with the top ten.

What was sequenced was PBMCs. The rearrangement links TRBV10-2 to TRBJ2-5; TRBD1 might be the D (6 bases). The TCR comes from a woman aged 40 to 49 in good health. Some clones in this sample may be carry-over from other donors' samples. Here the CDR3 DNA reads TGCGCCACCACGACTGTAGGGGGTACCTCGACCCAGTACTTC. Its translation is CATTTVGGTSTQYF.